The 27 T cell receptor beta chains below all came from one sample that was sequenced in a study of T cells in Graves' hyperthyroidism and ophthalmopathy (dated by TCRdb to between 2018 and 2020). Receptor amplification or capture employed multiplex PCR. These reads were obtained on an Illumina HiSeq 2000. The TCR beta CDR3 regions were amplified from the RNA transcripts. For the first round of RT-PCR on the TCR CDR3, the HTBI primer set was used together with the Qiagen OneStep RT-PCR kit. TCRdb reprocessing: public reads trimmed at Q25 with fastp, clones called with MiXCR, in-frame beta chains kept. Duplicate CDR3 protein sequences are folded into a single record with the most common DNA and genes. The table for this sample lists about 590,000 distinct CDR3 sequences; approximately 14% of them were counted only once. The top ten hold 6.5% to 8% of the sample. Sequencing was done on a sample of blood. These receptors were collected from a woman in her 30s with Graves' hyperthyroidism.

There are many counts of this clonotype. The CDR3 nucleotides read TGCAGTGCAACGGGGACAGGGGGAACCTACGAGCAGTACTTC. Translated: CSATGTGGTYEQYF. The chain employs TRBV20-1 and TRBJ2-7; 11 nucleotides match TRBD1. The length of the CDR3 is 14 residues. Germline trimming cut 6 bases from V and 2 bases from J; bases unmatched to any gene: 6. CDR1 is DFQATT, CDR2 SNEGSKA, per germline (reference sequence).

This clonotype appeared many times. The rearrangement uses TRBV29-1 and TRBJ2-3; 15 bases map to TRBD2. V lost 3 bases to trimming and J lost 3 bases; unmatched junction nucleotides: 7. The germline V gene has CDR1 SQVTM and CDR2 ANQGSEA. There are 17 residues in the CDR3. The CDR3 nucleotides are TGCAGCGTTGATAGGACTAGCGGGAGGGCACCGACAGATACGCAGTATTTT. It yields the protein CSVDRTSGRAPTDTQYF.

This clonotype was observed many times. The rearrangement uses TRBV12-3 or TRBV12-4 and TRBJ2-1, with 8 nucleotides matching TRBD1. The J segment lost 4 bases and the V segment lost 5 bases, leaving 13 bases of the junction unmatched. This CDR3 has 17 residues. The CDR3 sequence is CASSEGQAEKTYNEQFF. The CDR3 coding sequence is TGTGCCAGCAGTGAGGGACAGGCCGAGAAAACTTACAATGAGCAGTTCTTC.

This clonotype was seen repeatedly, ten times or more. The CDR3 DNA reads TGTGCCAGCAGTGAAGCTAGGAACTCTTATGGCTACACCTTC. Its protein product is CASSEARNSYGYTF. This sequence joins TRBV6-1 and TRBJ1-2; D is unclear. Germline V gene sequence: CDR1 MNHNS, CDR2 SASEGT. V lost 0 bases to trimming and J lost 5 bases, with 10 bases between them. The CDR3 spans 14 residues.

V gene TRBV12-3 or TRBV12-4 combines with J gene TRBJ1-5, with D perhaps matching TRBD1 (5 bases). Trimming removed 3 bases from V and 6 bases from J, with 12 bases in between. The CDR3 consists of 14 residues. The CDR3 coding sequence is TGTGCCAGCAGTTTTGGGAGGGGCGGTCAGCCCCAGCATTTT. This sequence encodes CASSFGRGGQPQHF.

This clonotype has more than one count but fewer than ten. The rearrangement uses TRBV7-6 and TRBJ2-2; 10 bases are a match to TRBD1. Looked up from germline, CDR1 is SGHVS and CDR2 is FNYEAQ. CDR3 length: 19 residues. V dropped 0 bases and J dropped 8; count of bases not matched to a gene: 15. The CDR3 sequence is CASSLATAPGQGVVGELFF. The CDR3 DNA reads as TGTGCCAGCAGCTTAGCAACCGCTCCAGGACAGGGGGTCGTGGGGGAGCTGTTTTTT.

This clonotype was seen a handful of times. The V call is TRBV18, the J call TRBJ2-1, with TRBD2 matching over 7 bases. The germline V gene encodes CDR1 KGHSH and CDR2 LQKENI. Germline trimming cut 5 bases from V and 7 bases from J; bases unmatched to any gene: 8. The CDR3 spans 14 residues. Here the CDR3 DNA reads TGTGCCAGCTCAACCACCGGGGGGAGGAATGAGCAGTTCTTC. Amino acid sequence: CASSTTGGRNEQFF.

This clonotype was seen repeatedly, ten times or more. V gene TRBV2 combines with J gene TRBJ2-7; 8 bases map to TRBD1. The CDR3 has 15 residues. Germline V gene data show CDR1 as SNHLY and CDR2 as FYNNEI. J was trimmed by 3 bases and V by 2 bases; bases with no gene match: 6. The CDR3 nucleotides read TGTGCCAGCAGTGAAATCCAGGGGGCAGGCTACGAGCAGTACTTC. As protein: CASSEIQGAGYEQYF.

The chain joins TRBV4-1 to TRBJ2-7, with 7 bases identical to TRBD2. V lost 4 bases and J lost 1; bases outside the gene matches: 10. Germline V gene lookup returns CDR1 MGHRA and CDR2 YSYEKL. The CDR3 covers 16 residues. The CDR3 reads CASSRGSASGSYEQYF. CDR3 DNA: TGCGCCAGCAGCCGAGGTTCGGCTAGCGGATCCTACGAGCAGTACTTC.

This clonotype was observed a handful of times. This chain links TRBV19 with TRBJ2-3; D tentatively reads TRBD1 or TRBD2 (5 bases each). V lost 3 bases and J lost 2, with 12 bases in between. The CDR3 is 15 residues long. CDR1 and CDR2 (germline): LNHDA, SQIVND (reference sequence). CDR3 amino acids: CASSMGVTVTDTQYF. The CDR3 nucleotides read TGTGCCAGTAGTATGGGGGTAACGGTCACAGATACGCAGTATTTT.

This clonotype was recorded at least ten times. The rearrangement links TRBV29-1 to TRBJ2-1; TRBD2 matches 12 bases. V gave up 6 bases and J gave up 0 bases; unmatched junction bases: 12. This CDR3 is built from 18 residues. Germline V CDR1 and CDR2: SQVTM, ANQGSEA. CDR3 sequence: CSVVLLAGGLSSYNEQFF. CDR3 coding DNA: TGCAGCGTGGTTTTACTAGCGGGAGGCCTTAGCTCCTACAATGAGCAGTTCTTC.

This clonotype was seen a few times. The rearrangement joins TRBV28 to TRBJ1-5; D unresolved. V shed 6 bases and J shed 0 bases, with 18 bases lying between them. Germline V CDR1 and CDR2: MDHEN, SYDVKM. The CDR3 is 17 amino acids. CDR3 bases: TGTGCCAGCAGACAGCCAGGATTGAGGTATAGCAATCAGCCCCAGCATTTT. It codes for CASRQPGLRYSNQPQHF. Looking up the rest from reference TRBV28 and TRBJ1-5 gives the full variable domain: DVKVTQSSRYLVKRTGEKVFLECVQDMDHENMFWYRQDPGLGLRLIYFSYDVKMKEKGDIPEGYSVSREKKERFSLILESASTNQTSMYLCASRQPGLRYSNQPQHFGDGTRLSIL.

This clonotype was counted many times. CDR3 amino acids: CASSSSGTSGSFEQFF. CDR3 nucleotide sequence: TGTGCCAGCAGTTCCTCCGGGACTAGCGGGAGTTTTGAGCAGTTCTTC. This chain uses TRBV12-3 or TRBV12-4 with TRBJ2-1; 14 nucleotides line up with TRBD2. The CDR3 contains 16 residues. With V trimmed by 4 bases and J by 9 bases, 8 bases remained unmatched.

This chain connects TRBV6-1 to TRBJ1-3, with 9 bases that match TRBD1. There are 15 residues in the CDR3. Germline lookup yields CDR1 MNHNS and CDR2 SASEGT. V shed 6 bases and J 2 bases; nucleotides not matched to a gene: 5. Here the CDR3 DNA reads TGTGCCAGCAGCGACTGGACAGGGGCTGGAAACACCATATATTTT. This sequence encodes CASSDWTGAGNTIYF.

For this clonotype: A read error may explain this, as a much larger clone is one base away. The V gene is TRBV28, the J gene TRBJ2-1; 8 nucleotides line up with TRBD2. The junction had 6 bases not matched to a gene; V was cut back by 6 bases and J by 8 bases. The germline V gene encodes CDR1 MDHEN and CDR2 SYDVKM. The CDR3 contains 13 residues. In DNA, the CDR3 is TGTGCCAGCAGAAGGACTAGCCACGATGAGCAGTTCTTC. It translates to CASRRTSHDEQFF.

This clonotype was counted only a few times. The chain combines TRBV24-1 with TRBJ2-7; 15 bases agree with TRBD2. This CDR3 is built from 16 residues. J gave up 7 bases and V 4 bases, and 7 bases lay outside the gene matches. CDR1 KGHDR and CDR2 SFDVKD come from the germline V gene. CDR3 DNA: TGTGCCACCAGTGACCCCGGACTAGCGGGAGGGAAAGAGCAGTACTTC. Protein sequence: CATSDPGLAGGKEQYF.

There are many counts of this clonotype. The chain carries TRBV27 and TRBJ2-7; 7 nucleotides agree with TRBD2. The length of the CDR3 is 14 residues. J gave up 3 bases and V 6 bases, and 8 bases lay outside the gene matches. Germline assignment: CDR1 MNHEY and CDR2 SMNVEV (reference sequence). DNA of the CDR3: TGTGCCAGCAGCCCTAGCGGAGATATCTACGAGCAGTACTTC. This translates into CASSPSGDIYEQYF.

This clonotype was counted ten times or more. The chain joins TRBV20-1 to TRBJ2-5; no reliable D call. Trimming removed 5 bases from V and 1 base from J, with 8 bases in between. Germline V gene data show CDR1 as DFQATT and CDR2 as SNEGSKA (reference sequence). CDR3 size: 12 residues. CDR3 region: CSARLVQETQYF. CDR3 coding DNA: TGCAGTGCTCGACTTGTCCAAGAGACCCAGTACTTC.

This clonotype has a count of ten or more. J is TRBJ1-2 and V is TRBV4-2; the D is unclear. Germline CDR1 and CDR2: LGHNA and YNFKEQ. CDR3 length: 15 amino acids. V was trimmed by 1 base and J by 6 bases, leaving 15 bases between them. This chain's CDR3 is CASSQVTPGRDGYTF. The CDR3, as DNA: TGTGCCAGCAGCCAAGTTACCCCGGGCAGAGATGGCTACACCTTC.

This clonotype showed up many times. The genes are TRBV3-1 and TRBJ2-7, with 10 bases aligning to TRBD2. The CDR3 is 15 residues long. CDR1 and CDR2 (germline): LGHDT, YNNKEL (reference sequence). Trimming at V came to 6 bases and at J to 3 bases, leaving 8 bases not matched to a gene. CDR3 sequence: CASRPSGSSGYEQYF. The CDR3 DNA follows: TGTGCCAGCAGGCCTAGCGGGAGTAGTGGCTACGAGCAGTACTTC.

This clonotype was seen only a few times. The V gene is TRBV6-6, the J gene TRBJ2-7; D gene ambiguous. Germline V gene sequence: CDR1 MNHNY, CDR2 SVGAGI (reference sequence). CDR3 size: 15 residues. V lost 0 bases, J lost 2 bases, and 11 bases lay in between. The CDR3 DNA sequence: TGTGCCAGCAGTTACTCGTTGGGAAGGGCCTACGAGCAGTACTTC. This gives the protein CASSYSLGRAYEQYF.

This clonotype was counted only a few times. This chain joins TRBV27 and TRBJ2-7; D is undetermined. Trimming removed 6 bases at V and 2 bases at J, with 8 bases between. CDR3 length: 12 residues. CDR1 is MNHEY, CDR2 SMNVEV, per germline (reference sequence). CDR3 bases: TGTGCCAGCAGGACGGCAGCCTACGAGCAGTACTTC. This gives the protein CASRTAAYEQYF.

This clonotype was seen repeatedly, ten times or more. The V call is TRBV5-5, the J call TRBJ1-1; TRBD1 might be the D (5 bases). CDR1 is SGHKS and CDR2 is YYEKEE in the germline V gene (reference sequence). V gave up 1 base and J gave up 4 bases, with 11 bases separating them. This CDR3 region has 14 residues. This CDR3 is CASSLMGPGTEAFF. CDR3 nucleotides: TGTGCCAGCAGCTTGATGGGGCCCGGCACTGAAGCTTTCTTT.

This clonotype was found a few times. The rearrangement uses TRBV4-1 and TRBJ2-5, with D possibly being TRBD1 (6 bases). Trimming took 1 base from V and 3 from J, leaving 30 bases between them. The CDR3 covers 21 residues. Germline CDR1 is MGHRA and CDR2 is YSYEKL. CDR3 region: CASSQGAPLLSPTGSEETQYF. DNA of the CDR3: TGCGCCAGCAGCCAAGGGGCCCCCCTTCTATCCCCCACAGGGTCAGAAGAGACCCAGTACTTC.

The V call is TRBV12-3 or TRBV12-4, the J call TRBJ2-7; the D gene is possibly TRBD2 (6 bases). This CDR3 is built from 15 residues. The V and J ends lost 6 bases and 2 bases respectively, with 17 bases between them. CDR3: CASSELAAYAYEQYF. The CDR3 region has the DNA TGTGCCAGCAGCGAATTAGCGGCCTACGCCTACGAGCAGTACTTC.

V is TRBV9 and J is TRBJ2-7, with 11 nucleotides matching TRBD2. Germline values: CDR1 SGDLS, CDR2 YYNGEE. The CDR3 spans 17 residues. Germline trimming cut 5 bases from V and 3 bases from J; bases unmatched to any gene: 13. CDR3: CASSPGIAGGPGYEQYF. The CDR3 bases are TGTGCCAGCAGTCCCGGGATAGCGGGAGGGCCTGGCTACGAGCAGTACTTC.

The V gene is TRBV9, the J gene TRBJ2-1; 10 bases line up with TRBD2. J gave up 2 bases and V 3 bases, and 14 bases lay outside the gene matches. Germline CDR1 is SGDLS and CDR2 is YYNGEE. This CDR3 is 19 amino acids long. The CDR3 DNA follows: TGTGCCAGCAGCGCTTCCGGGACTAGCGTAAGGGGGCCCTACAATGAGCAGTTCTTC. This translates into CASSASGTSVRGPYNEQFF. Based on the CDR3 plus reference TRBV9 and TRBJ2-1, the full variable domain is DSGVTQTPKHLITATGQRVTLRCSPRSGDLSVYWYQQSLDQGLQFLIQYYNGEERAKGNILERFSAQQFPDLHSELNLSSLELGDSALYFCASSASGTSVRGPYNEQFFGPGTRLTVL.